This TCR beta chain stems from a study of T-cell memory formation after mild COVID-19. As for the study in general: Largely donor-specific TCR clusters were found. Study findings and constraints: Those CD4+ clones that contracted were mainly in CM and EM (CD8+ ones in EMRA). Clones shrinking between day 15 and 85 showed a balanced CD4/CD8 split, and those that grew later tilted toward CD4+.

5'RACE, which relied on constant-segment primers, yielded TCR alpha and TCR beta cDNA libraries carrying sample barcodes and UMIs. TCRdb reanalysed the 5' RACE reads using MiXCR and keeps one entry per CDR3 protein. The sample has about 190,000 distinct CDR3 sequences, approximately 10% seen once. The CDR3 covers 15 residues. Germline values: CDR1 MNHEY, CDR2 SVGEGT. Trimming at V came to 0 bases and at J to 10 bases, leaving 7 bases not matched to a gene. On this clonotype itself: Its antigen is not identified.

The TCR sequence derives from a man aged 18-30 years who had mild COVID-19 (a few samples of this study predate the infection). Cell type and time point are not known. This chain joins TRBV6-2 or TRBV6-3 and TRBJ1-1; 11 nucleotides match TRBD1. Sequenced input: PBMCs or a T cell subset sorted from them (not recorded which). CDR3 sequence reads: CASSYSGTGGMGAFF. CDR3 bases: TGTGCCAGCAGTTACTCGGGGACAGGGGGAATGGGAGCTTTCTTT.